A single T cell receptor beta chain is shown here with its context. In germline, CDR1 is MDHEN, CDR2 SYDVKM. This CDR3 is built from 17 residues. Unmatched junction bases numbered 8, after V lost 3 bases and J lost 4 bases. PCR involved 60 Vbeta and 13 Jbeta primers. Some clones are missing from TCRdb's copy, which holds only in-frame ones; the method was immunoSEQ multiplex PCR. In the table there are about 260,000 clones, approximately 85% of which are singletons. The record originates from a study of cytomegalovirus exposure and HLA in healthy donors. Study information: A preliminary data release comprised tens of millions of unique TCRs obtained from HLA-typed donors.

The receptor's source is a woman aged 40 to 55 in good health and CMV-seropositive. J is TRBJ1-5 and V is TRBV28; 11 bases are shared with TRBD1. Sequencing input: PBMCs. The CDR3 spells CASSFPSGTGGNQPQHF. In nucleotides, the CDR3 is TGTGCCAGCAGTTTCCCTTCTGGGACAGGGGGGAATCAGCCCCAGCATTTT.